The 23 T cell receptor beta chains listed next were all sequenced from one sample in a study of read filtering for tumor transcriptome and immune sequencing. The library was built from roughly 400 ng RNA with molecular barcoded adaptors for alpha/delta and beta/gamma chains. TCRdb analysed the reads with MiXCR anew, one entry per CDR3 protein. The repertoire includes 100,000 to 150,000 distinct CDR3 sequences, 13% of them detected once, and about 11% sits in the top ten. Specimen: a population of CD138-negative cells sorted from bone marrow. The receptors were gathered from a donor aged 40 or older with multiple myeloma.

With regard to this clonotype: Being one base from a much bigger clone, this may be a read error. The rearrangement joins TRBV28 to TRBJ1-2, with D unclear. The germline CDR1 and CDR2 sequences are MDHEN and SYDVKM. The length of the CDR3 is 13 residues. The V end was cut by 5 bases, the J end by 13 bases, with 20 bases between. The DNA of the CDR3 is TGTGCCAGCAGTCCTTCCGGTGTCTTGTCATGCACCTTC. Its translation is CASSPSGVLSCTF.

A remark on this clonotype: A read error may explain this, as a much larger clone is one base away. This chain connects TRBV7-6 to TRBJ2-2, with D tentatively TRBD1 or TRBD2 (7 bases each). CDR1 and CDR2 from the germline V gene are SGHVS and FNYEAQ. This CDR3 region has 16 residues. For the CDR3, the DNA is TGTGCCAGCAGCTTAGCGCAGGGGGGGCTCACCGGGAAGCTGTTTTTT. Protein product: CASSLAQGGLTGKLFF. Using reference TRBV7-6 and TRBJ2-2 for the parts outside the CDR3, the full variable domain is GAGVSQSPRYKVTKRGQDVALRCDPISGHVSLYWYRQALGQGPEFLTYFNYEAQQDKSGLPNDRFSAERPEGSISTLTIQRTEQRDSAMYRCASSLAQGGLTGKLFFGEGSRLTVL.

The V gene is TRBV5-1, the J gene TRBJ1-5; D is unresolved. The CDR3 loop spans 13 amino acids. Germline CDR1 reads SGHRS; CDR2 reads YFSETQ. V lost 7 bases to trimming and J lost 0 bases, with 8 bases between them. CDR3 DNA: TGCGCCAGCGGAGAAGATAGCAATCAGCCCCAGCATTTT. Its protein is CASGEDSNQPQHF.

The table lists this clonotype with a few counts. The CDR3 loop reads CASSHPRSSYEQYF. CDR3 coding DNA: TGTGCCAGCAGCCACCCCAGGAGCTCCTACGAGCAGTACTTC. V and J are TRBV11-2 and TRBJ2-7; D gene uncertain. The CDR3 length is 14 residues. Germline V gives CDR1 SGHAT, CDR2 FQNNGV. Trimming took off 5 bases at V and 0 bases at J, with 11 bases between the two ends.

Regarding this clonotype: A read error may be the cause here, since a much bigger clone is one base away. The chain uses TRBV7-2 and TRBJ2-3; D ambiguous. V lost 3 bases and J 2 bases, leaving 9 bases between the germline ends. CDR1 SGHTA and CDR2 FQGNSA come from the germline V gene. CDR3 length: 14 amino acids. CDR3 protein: CASSLIADTDTQYF. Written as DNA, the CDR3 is TGTGCCAGCAGCTTGATAGCTGACACAGATACGCAGTATTTT. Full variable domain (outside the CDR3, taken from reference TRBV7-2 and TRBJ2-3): GAGVSQSPSNKVTEKGKDVELRCDPISGHTALYWYRQSLGQGLEFLIYFQGNSAPDKSGLPSDRFSAERTGGSVSTLTIQRTQQEDSAVYLCASSLIADTDTQYFGPGTRLTVL.

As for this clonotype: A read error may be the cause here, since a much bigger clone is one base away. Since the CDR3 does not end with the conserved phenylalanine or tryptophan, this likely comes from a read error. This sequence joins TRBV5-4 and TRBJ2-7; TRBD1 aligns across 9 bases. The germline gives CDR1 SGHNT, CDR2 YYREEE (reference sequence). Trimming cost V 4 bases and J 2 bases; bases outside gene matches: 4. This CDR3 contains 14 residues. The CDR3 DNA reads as TGTGCCAGCAGCCGCCGGGACAGGGCCTACGAGCAGTACTCC. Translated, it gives CASSRRDRAYEQYS.

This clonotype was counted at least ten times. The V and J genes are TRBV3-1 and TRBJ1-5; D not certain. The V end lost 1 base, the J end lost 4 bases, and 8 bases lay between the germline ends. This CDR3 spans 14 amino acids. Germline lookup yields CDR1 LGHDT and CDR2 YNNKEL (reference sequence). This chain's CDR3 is CASSQGNGNQPQHF. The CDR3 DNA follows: TGTGCCAGCAGCCAAGGAAACGGGAATCAGCCCCAGCATTTT.

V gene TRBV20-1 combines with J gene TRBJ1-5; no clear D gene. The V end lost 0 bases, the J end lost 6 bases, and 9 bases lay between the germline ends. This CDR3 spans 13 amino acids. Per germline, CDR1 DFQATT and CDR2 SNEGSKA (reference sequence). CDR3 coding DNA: TGCAGTGCTAGAGATCTGGGGATTCAGCCCCAGCATTTT. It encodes CSARDLGIQPQHF.

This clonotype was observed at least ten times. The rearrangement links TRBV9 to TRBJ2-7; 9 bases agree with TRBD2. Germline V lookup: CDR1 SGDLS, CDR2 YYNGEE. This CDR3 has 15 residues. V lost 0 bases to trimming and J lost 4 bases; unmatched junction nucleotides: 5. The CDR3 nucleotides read TGTGCCAGCAGCGTAGGTGCGGGAGGGCCATACGAGCAGTACTTC. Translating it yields CASSVGAGGPYEQYF.

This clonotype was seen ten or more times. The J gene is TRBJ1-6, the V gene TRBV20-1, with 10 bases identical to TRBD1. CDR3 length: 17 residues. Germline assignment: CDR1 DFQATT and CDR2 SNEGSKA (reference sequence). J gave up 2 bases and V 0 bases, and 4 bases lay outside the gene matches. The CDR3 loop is CSAREGTGVPYNSPLHF. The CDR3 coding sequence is TGCAGTGCTAGAGAAGGGACAGGGGTACCCTATAATTCACCCCTCCACTTT.

The CDR3 reads CASSRTGSNTGELFF. The CDR3 DNA sequence: TGTGCCAGCAGCCGGACAGGGTCGAACACCGGGGAGCTGTTTTTT. This sequence joins TRBV12-3 or TRBV12-4 and TRBJ2-2, with 8 bases identical to TRBD1. CDR3 size: 15 residues. The ends lost 6 bases at V and 0 bases at J; junction bases unmatched: 3.

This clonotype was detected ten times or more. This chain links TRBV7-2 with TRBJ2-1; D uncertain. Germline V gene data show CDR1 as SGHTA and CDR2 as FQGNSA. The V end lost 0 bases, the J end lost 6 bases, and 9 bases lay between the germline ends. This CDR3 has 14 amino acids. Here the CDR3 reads CASSLAGSGNEQFF. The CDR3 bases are TGTGCCAGCAGCTTAGCGGGGTCCGGCAATGAGCAGTTCTTC.

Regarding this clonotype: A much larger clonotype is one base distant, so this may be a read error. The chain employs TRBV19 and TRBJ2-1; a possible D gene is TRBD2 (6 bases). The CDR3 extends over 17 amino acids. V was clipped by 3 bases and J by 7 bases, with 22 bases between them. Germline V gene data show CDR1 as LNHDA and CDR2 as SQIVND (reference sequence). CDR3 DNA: TGTGCCAGTAGTATCCCAGGCGGGGTTCCCGGGCAAAATGAGCAGTTCTTC. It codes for CASSIPGGVPGQNEQFF.

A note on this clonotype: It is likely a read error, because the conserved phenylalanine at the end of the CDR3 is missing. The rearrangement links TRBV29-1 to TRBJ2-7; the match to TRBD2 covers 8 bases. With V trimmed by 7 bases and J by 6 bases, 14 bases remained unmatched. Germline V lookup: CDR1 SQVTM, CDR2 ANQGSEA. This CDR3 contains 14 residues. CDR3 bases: TGCAGCGCCTCGTGGGGATCGGGAGGGCGCGAGCAGTACTCC. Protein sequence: CSASWGSGGREQYS.

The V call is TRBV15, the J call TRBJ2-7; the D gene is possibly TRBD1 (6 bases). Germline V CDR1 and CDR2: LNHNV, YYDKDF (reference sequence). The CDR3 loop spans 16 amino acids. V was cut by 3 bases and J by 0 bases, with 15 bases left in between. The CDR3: CATSSPGQRDSYEQYF. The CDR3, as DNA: TGTGCCACCAGCAGTCCTGGACAGCGAGACTCCTACGAGCAGTACTTC.

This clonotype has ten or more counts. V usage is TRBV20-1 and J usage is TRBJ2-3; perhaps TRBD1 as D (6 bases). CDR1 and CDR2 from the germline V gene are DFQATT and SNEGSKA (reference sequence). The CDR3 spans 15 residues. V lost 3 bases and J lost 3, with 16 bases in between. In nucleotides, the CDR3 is TGCAGTGCTAGCTTTCCCGAGGGGGAGACAGATACGCAGTATTTT. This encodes CSASFPEGETDTQYF.

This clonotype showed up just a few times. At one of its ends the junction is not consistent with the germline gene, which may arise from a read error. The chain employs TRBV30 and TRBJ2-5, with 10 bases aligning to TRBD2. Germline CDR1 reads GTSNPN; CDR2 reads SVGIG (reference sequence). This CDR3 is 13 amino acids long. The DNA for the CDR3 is TGTGCCTGGAAAATAGCGGGAGGAGAGACTCAGTACTTC. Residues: CAWKIAGGETQYF.

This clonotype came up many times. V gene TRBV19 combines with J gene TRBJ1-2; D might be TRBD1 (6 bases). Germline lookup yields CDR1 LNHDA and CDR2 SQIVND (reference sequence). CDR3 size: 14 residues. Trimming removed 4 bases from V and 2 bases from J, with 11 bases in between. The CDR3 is CASSTLTGNYGYTF. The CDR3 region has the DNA TGTGCCAGTAGTACCCTCACAGGGAACTATGGCTACACCTTC.

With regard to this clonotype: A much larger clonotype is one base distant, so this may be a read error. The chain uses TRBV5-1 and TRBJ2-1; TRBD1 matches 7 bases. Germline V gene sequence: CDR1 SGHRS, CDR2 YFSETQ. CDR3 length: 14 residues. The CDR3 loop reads CASSPIQGSNGQFF. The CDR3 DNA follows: TGCGCCAGCAGCCCAATACAGGGGAGTAATGGGCAGTTCTTC.

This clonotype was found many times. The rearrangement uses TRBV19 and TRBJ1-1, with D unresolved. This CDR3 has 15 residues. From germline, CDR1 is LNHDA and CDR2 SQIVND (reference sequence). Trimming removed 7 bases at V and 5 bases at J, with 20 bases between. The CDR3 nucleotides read TGTGCCAGTAAATTCCAGACGTTGGGAAGAACTGAAGCTTTCTTT. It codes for CASKFQTLGRTEAFF. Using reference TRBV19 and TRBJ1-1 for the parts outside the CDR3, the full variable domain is DGGITQSPKYLFRKEGQNVTLSCEQNLNHDAMYWYRQDPGQGLRLIYYSQIVNDFQKGDIAEGYSVSREKKESFPLTVTSAQKNPTAFYLCASKFQTLGRTEAFFGQGTRLTVV.

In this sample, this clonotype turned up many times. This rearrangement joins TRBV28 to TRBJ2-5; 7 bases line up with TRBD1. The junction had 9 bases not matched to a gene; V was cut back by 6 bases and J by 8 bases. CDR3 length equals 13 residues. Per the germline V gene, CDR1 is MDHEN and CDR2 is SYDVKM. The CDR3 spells CASSQGQLNTQYF. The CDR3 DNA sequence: TGTGCCAGCAGCCAGGGACAGCTGAACACCCAGTACTTC. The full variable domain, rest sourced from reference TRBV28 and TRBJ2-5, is DVKVTQSSRYLVKRTGEKVFLECVQDMDHENMFWYRQDPGLGLRLIYFSYDVKMKEKGDIPEGYSVSREKKERFSLILESASTNQTSMYLCASSQGQLNTQYFGPGTRLLVL.

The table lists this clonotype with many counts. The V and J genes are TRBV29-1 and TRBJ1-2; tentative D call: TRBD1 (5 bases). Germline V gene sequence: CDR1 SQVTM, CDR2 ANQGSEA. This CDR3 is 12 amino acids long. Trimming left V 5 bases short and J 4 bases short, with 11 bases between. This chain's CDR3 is CSVQGQGYGYTF. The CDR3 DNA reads TGCAGCGTTCAGGGTCAGGGCTATGGCTACACCTTC.

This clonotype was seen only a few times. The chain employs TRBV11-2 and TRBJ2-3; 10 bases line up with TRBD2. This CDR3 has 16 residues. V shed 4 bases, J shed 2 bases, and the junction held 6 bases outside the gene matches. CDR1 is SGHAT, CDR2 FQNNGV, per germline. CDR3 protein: CASSSNSGGYTDTQYF. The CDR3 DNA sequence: TGTGCCAGCAGCTCCAATAGCGGGGGGTACACAGATACGCAGTATTTT.